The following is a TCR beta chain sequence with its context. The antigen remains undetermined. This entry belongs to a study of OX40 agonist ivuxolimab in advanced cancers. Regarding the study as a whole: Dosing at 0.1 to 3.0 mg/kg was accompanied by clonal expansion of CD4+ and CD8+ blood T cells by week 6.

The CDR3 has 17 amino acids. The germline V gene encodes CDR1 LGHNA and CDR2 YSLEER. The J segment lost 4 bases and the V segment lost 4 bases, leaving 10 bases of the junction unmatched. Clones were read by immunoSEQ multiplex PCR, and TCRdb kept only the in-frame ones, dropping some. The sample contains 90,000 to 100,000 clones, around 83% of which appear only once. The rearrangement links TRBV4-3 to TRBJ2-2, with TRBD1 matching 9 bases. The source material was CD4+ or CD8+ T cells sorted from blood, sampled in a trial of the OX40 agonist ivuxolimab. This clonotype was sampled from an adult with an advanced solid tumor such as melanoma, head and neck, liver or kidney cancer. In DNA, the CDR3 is TGCGCCAGCAGCCTTACAACAGGGGGCTGGGGCACCGGGGAGCTGTTTTTT. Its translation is CASSLTTGGWGTGELFF.